This T cell receptor beta chain comes out of a study of CXCR3-negative and CXCR3-positive naive CD8 T cells (dated by TCRdb to between 2018 and 2021). Regarding the research as a whole: In total, 130 million to 150 million TRB reads were obtained, or roughly 1.5 +/- 0.3 million reads per library. Diversity and physicochemical repertoire analyses were performed on about ten donors pooled from two independent experiments. Naive subsets from about 5 donors and memory cells from 3 donors were included in the TRBV-TRBJ cluster analysis. General conclusions and limits of the study: Naive CXCR3-negative and CXCR3-positive cells from the same donor showed similar TRBV-TRBJ usage, whereas memory cells showed distinct patterns. Comparably high repertoire diversity was found in both naive subsets, whereas much lower repertoire diversity was found in memory CD8+ T cells. Because CXCR3 expression was partially decreased after cryopreservation, freshly isolated PBMCs were used for most assays. TRB CDR3s from CXCR3-positive naive cells showed higher hydrophobicity (lower Kidera factor 4), lower energy, and higher strength and volume indices than CXCR3-negative naive cells. Because surface CD5, which has been linked to self-reactivity in mice, was comparable between naive subsets, TCR interaction strength was also inferred from TRB CDR3 physicochemical properties.

For each CD8+ T cell subset, flow sorting was done in triplicate, and 250,000 to 300,000 cells per subset went directly into RLT lysis buffer. Naive CD8+ T cells were defined stringently as CD45RO-CCR7+CD27+CD95- to exclude memory contaminants. Using standard density gradient centrifugation, peripheral blood mononuclear cells were isolated from buffy coats. Naive CXCR3-negative and CXCR3-positive CD8+ T cells were flow-sorted using a FACSAria III. Total RNA was extracted from sorted cells using an RNeasy Mini Kit. There are 15 amino acids in the CDR3, from cysteine to phenylalanine inclusive. The entry carries no DNA sequence. CDR1 and CDR2 are read off the germline V gene as SGHRS and YFSETQ. These reads were obtained on a NextSeq 550. The Human TCR Profiling Kit (MiLaboratory) was used to make UMI-labeled 5' RACE TRB cDNA libraries. The full amount of extracted RNA was used for cDNA synthesis, and the full amount of resulting cDNA was used for PCR amplification. Libraries were prepared in parallel with an identical number of PCR cycles. As for the authors' bioinformatics: MIGEC and MiXCR extracted about 49,000 +/- 11,000 unique UMI-labeled TRB cDNA molecules per library, requiring at least two reads per UMI. On average, each library contained about 40,000 +/- 10,000 functional in-frame TRB CDR3 nucleotide clonotypes without stop codons. After downsampling to 5000 UMI-labeled TRB molecules per sample, diversity metrics, including normalized Shannon-Wiener and Chao1, were computed in VDJtools. VDJtools was used to calculate clonotype-size-weighted physicochemical properties of the central five CDR3 residues, namely interaction energy, strength, volume and Kidera factor 4. The reads went through TCRdb reprocessing, and each CDR3 protein sequence gets one entry with no DNA. The V and J calls and clone size are TCRdb's, not the authors'. The table for this sample records around 140,000 distinct CDR3 sequences. Jointly, the top ten make up roughly 0.41% of the sample.

Concerning this clonotype itself: No antigen is known for it.

The sequence came from a human donor in good health. Some clones in this sample may be carry-over from other donors' samples. The rearrangement combines TRBV5-1 with TRBJ1-1. The sample consisted of naive CXCR3+ CD8+ T cells from blood. Explained via the paper, the cell subset or site label denotes: CD45RO-CCR7+CD27+CD95- naive CD8+ T cells expressing CXCR3 (TNR3+). The CDR3 has the sequence CASSLGSAGNTEAFF.